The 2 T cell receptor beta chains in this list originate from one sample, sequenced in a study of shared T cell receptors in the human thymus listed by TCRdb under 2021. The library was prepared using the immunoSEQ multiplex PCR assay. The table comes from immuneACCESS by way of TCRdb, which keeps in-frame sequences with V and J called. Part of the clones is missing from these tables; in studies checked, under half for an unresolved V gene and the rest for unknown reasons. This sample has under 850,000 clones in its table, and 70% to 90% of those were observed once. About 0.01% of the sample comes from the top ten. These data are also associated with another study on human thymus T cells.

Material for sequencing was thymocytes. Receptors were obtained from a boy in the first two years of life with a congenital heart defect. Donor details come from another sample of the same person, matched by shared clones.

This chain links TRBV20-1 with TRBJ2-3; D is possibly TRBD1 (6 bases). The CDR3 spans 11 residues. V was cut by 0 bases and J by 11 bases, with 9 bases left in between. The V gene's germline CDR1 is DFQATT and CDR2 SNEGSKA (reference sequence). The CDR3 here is CSARERGMQYF. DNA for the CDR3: TGCAGTGCTAGAGAGAGGGGGATGCAGTATTTT.

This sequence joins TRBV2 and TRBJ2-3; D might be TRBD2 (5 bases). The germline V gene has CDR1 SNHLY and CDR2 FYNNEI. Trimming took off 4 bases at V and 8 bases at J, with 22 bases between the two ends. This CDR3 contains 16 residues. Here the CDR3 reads CASSAASSPPTGTQYF. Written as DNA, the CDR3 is TGTGCCAGCAGTGCAGCTAGCAGTCCCCCCACGGGTACGCAGTATTTT.